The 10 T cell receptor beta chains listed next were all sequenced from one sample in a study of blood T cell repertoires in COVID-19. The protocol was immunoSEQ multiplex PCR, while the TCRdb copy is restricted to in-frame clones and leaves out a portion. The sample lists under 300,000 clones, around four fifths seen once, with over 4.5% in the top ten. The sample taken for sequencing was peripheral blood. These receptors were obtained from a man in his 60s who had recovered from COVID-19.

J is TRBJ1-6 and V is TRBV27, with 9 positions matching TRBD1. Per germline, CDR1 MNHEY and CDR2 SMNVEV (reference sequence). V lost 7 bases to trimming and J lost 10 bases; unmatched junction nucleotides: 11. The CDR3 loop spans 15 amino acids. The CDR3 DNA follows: TGTGCCAGCAATCTCAAACAGGGGGCAGGATCACCCCTCCACTTT. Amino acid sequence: CASNLKQGAGSPLHF.

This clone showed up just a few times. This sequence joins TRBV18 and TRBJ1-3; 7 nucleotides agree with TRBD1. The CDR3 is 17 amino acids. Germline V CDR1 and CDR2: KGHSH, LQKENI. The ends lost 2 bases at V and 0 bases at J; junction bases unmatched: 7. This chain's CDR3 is CASSPLGQVNSGNTIYF. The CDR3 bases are TGTGCCAGCTCACCATTAGGACAGGTCAACTCTGGAAACACCATATATTTT.

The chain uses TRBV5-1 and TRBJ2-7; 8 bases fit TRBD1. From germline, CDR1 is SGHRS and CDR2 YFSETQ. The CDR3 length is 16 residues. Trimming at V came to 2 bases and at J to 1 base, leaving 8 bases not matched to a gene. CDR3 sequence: CASSFRPTGGSYEQYF. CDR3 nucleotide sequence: TGCGCCAGCAGCTTTAGGCCCACAGGGGGATCCTACGAGCAGTACTTC.

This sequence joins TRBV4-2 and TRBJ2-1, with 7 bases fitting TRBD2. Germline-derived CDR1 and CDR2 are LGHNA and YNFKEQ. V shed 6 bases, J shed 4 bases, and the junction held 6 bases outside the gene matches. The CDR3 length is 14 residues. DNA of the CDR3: TGTGCCAGCAGGGGCAGCGGGACTTACAATGAGCAGTTCTTC. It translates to CASRGSGTYNEQFF.

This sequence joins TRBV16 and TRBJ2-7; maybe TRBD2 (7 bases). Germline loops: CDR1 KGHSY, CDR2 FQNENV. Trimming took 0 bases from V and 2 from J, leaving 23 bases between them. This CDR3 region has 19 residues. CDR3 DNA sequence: TGTGCCAGCAGCCAATCAAGGCAGGGCAGGGGCGGGGGCCCCTACGAGCAGTACTTC. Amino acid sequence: CASSQSRQGRGGGPYEQYF.

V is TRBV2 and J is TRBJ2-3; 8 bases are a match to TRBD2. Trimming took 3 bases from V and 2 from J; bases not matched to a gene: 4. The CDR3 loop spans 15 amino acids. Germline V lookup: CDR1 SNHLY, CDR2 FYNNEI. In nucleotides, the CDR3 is TGTGCCAGCAGTGAGGGACTAGGAAACACAGATACGCAGTATTTT. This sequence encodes CASSEGLGNTDTQYF.

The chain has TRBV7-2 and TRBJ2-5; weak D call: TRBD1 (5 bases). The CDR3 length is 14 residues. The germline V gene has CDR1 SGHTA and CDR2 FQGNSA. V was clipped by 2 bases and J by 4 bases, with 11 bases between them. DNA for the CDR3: TGTGCCAGCAGCTTAAGGGGTATGCGAGAGACCCAGTACTTC. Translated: CASSLRGMRETQYF.

DNA of the CDR3: TGTGCCAGCAGGGGTTGGGGCGGCCTTCAAGAGACCCAGTACTTC. Translating it yields CASRGWGGLQETQYF. The chain has TRBV28 and TRBJ2-5; possibly TRBD1 for D (5 bases). Trimming took off 6 bases at V and 2 bases at J, with 16 bases between the two ends. CDR3 length equals 15 residues. Germline V gene lookup returns CDR1 MDHEN and CDR2 SYDVKM. Variable domain in full (rest from reference TRBV28 and TRBJ2-5): DVKVTQSSRYLVKRTGEKVFLECVQDMDHENMFWYRQDPGLGLRLIYFSYDVKMKEKGDIPEGYSVSREKKERFSLILESASTNQTSMYLCASRGWGGLQETQYFGPGTRLLVL.

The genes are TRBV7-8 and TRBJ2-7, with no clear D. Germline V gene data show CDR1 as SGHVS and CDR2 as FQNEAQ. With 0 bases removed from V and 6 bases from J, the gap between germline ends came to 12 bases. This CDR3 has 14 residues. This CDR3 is CASSLAPHQFEQYF. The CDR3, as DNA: TGTGCCAGCAGCTTAGCCCCCCACCAGTTCGAGCAGTACTTC.

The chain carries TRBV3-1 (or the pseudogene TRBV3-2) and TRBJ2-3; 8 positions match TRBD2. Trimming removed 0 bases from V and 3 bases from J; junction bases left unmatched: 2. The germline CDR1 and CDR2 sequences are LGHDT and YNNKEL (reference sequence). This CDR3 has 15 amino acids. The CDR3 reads CASSQERGGTDTQYF. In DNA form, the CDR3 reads TGTGCCAGCAGCCAAGAACGGGGGGGTACAGATACGCAGTATTTT.